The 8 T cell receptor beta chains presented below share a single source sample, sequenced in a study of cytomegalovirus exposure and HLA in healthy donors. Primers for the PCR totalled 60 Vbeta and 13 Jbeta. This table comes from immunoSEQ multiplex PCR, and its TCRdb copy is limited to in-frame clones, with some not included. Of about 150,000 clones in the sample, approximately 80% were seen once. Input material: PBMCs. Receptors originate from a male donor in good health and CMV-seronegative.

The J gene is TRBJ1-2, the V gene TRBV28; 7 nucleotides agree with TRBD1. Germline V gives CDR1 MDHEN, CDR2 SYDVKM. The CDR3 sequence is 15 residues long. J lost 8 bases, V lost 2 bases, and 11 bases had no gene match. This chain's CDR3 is CASSLDRENQRGYTF. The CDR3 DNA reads TGTGCCAGCAGTTTAGACAGGGAGAACCAGCGCGGCTACACCTTC.

The CDR3 sequence is CASSPPRGGSYNEQFF. CDR3 nucleotides: TGTGCCAGCAGCCCCCCGCGGGGGGGGTCCTACAATGAGCAGTTCTTC. The chain carries TRBV7-9 and TRBJ2-1; 9 bases fit TRBD2. Trimming took 5 bases from V and 1 from J; bases not matched to a gene: 6. This CDR3 comprises 16 residues. Germline V gene data show CDR1 as SEHNR and CDR2 as FQNEAQ (reference sequence).

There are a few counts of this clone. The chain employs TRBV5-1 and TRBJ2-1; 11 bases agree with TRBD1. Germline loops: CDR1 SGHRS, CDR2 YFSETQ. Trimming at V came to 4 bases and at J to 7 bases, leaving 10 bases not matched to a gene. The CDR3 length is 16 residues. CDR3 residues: CASSDSGTGGWNEQFF. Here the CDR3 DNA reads TGCGCCAGCAGCGATTCCGGGACAGGGGGTTGGAATGAGCAGTTCTTC.

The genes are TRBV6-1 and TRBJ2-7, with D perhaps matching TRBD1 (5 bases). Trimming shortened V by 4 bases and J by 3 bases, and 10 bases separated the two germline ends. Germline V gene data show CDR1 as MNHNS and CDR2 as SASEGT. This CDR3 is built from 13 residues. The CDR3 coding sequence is TGTGCCAGCAGTGCCGACAGATACTACGAGCAGTACTTC. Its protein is CASSADRYYEQYF.

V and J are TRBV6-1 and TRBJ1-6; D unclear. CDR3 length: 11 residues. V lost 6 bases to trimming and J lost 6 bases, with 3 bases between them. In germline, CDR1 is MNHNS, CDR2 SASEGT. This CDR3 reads CASRANSPLHF. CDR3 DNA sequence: TGTGCCAGCAGGGCTAATTCACCCCTCCACTTT.

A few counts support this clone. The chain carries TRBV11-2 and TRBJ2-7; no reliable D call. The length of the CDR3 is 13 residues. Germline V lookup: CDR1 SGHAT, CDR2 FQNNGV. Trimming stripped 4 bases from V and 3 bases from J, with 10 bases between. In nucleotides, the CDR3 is TGTGCCAGCAGCTCACTCAAGAGCTACGAGCAGTACTTC. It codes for CASSSLKSYEQYF.

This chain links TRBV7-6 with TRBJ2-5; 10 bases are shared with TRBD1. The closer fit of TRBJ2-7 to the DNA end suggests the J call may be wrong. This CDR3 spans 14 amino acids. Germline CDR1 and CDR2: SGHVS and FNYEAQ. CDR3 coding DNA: TGTGCCAGCACCCTGCCGGGACAGGGGTACGAGCAGTACTTC. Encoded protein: CASTLPGQGYEQYF.

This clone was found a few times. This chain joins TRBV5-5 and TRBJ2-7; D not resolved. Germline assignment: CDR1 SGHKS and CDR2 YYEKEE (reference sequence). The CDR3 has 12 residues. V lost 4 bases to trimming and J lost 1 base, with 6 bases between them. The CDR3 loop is CASSARSYEQYF. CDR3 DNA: TGTGCCAGCAGCGCGAGGTCCTACGAGCAGTACTTC.